This TCR beta chain stems from a study of OX40 agonist ivuxolimab in advanced cancers. Study-wide points: There were also nonresponders showing low normalized T-cell clonal expansion.

Points on this clone: Antigen: not known.

J lost 1 base, V lost 6 bases, and 1 base had no gene match. Looked up from germline, CDR1 is SQVTM and CDR2 is ANQGSEA. This CDR3 has 13 amino acids. Libraries were prepared by immunoSEQ multiplex PCR; TCRdb keeps only in-frame clonotypes and omits some of them. This table holds around 68,000 clones, around 83% found once. Material: CD4+ or CD8+ T cells sorted from blood, obtained in a trial of the OX40 agonist ivuxolimab. V and J are TRBV29-1 and TRBJ2-5; 11 nucleotides align to TRBD1. This TCR came from an adult with an advanced solid tumor such as melanoma, head and neck, liver or kidney cancer. The CDR3 region is CSVGTGGQETQYF. Here the CDR3 DNA reads TGCAGCGTCGGGACAGGGGGCCAAGAGACCCAGTACTTC.